These 23 T cell receptor beta chains were sequenced from one sample in a study of post-analysis software for immune sequencing data (dated by TCRdb to the mid-2010s). The receptor library was made with PCR. Reads for this sample came from an Illumina HiSeq 2500. To reduce PCR and sequencing biases, unique molecular identifiers were incorporated into the TCR beta cDNA libraries. TCRdb passed the public sequencing reads through fastp at Q25 and MiXCR, retaining productive beta sequences. Merged by CDR3 protein, the rows form single entries marked with the most common genes and DNA. The sample yields some 890,000 distinct CDR3 sequences; around 50% were counted once. The ten largest make up approximately 4.4% of the sample. These receptors' antigens are unknown. Overall study outcomes, separate from this receptor: Significantly higher frequencies in patients than in controls were found for a few TRBV segments, including TRBV5-6, TRBV5-1 and TRBV20-1.

The sequenced sample consisted of blood. The source is a girl aged 5 to 17 with multiple sclerosis.

This clonotype was counted only a few times. This rearrangement joins TRBV20-1 to TRBJ1-2; D possibly corresponds to TRBD1 (6 bases). This CDR3 has 14 residues. Germline CDR1 is DFQATT and CDR2 is SNEGSKA (reference sequence). CDR3 nucleotides: TGCAGGACACCCGTTACAGGGATTTCTTATGGCTACACCTTC. Amino acid sequence: CRTPVTGISYGYTF.

In this sample, this clonotype turned up a few times. The V call is TRBV18, the J call TRBJ2-4; 9 bases align to TRBD2. The J call may be wrong; the DNA end is better matched by TRBJ2-7. Per germline, CDR1 KGHSH and CDR2 LQKENI. CDR3 length equals 14 residues. Here the CDR3 DNA reads TGTGCCAGCTCACCCTCTAGCGGGGACTACGAGCAGTACTTC. It is translated as CASSPSSGDYEQYF.

This clonotype showed up just a few times. The chain is built from TRBV29-1 and TRBJ2-7; maybe TRBD2 (7 bases). The CDR3 length is 15 residues. V lost 1 base and J 5 bases, leaving 18 bases between the germline ends. Germline CDR1 SQVTM, CDR2 ANQGSEA. CDR3: CSVEAHRGAVDEQYF. The CDR3 region has the DNA TGCAGCGTTGAAGCCCACCGGGGGGCGGTCGACGAGCAGTACTTC.

The chain has TRBV6-5 and TRBJ2-7; TRBD2 matches 7 bases. In germline, CDR1 is MNHEY, CDR2 SVGAGI. V gave up 0 bases and J gave up 9 bases; unmatched junction bases: 11. This CDR3 has 15 residues. The CDR3 protein is CASSYSTGGLRGQYF. CDR3 in DNA: TGTGCCAGCAGTTACTCGACGGGAGGATTACGAGGGCAGTACTTC.

The V gene is TRBV7-2, the J gene TRBJ2-7; D may be TRBD2 (6 bases). Per the germline V gene, CDR1 is SGHTA and CDR2 is FQGNSA. This CDR3 has 15 residues. V lost 3 bases to trimming and J lost 1 base, with 13 bases between them. The CDR3 DNA is TGTGCCAGCAGCTTCGGGACTGGGGTTTCCTACGAGCAGTACTTC. Protein product: CASSFGTGVSYEQYF.

This clonotype was seen once. The V and J genes are TRBV28 and TRBJ2-7, with a tentative D call TRBD1 (6 bases). This CDR3 is 17 amino acids long. Trimming pared 2 bases from V and 4 bases from J, leaving 21 bases between. From germline, CDR1 is MDHEN and CDR2 SYDVKM. CDR3 bases: TGTGCCAGCAGTTTAAAATTTTTGGCCAGGGGTCTGTACGAGCAGTACTTC. Translation: CASSLKFLARGLYEQYF.

This chain connects TRBV7-9 to TRBJ2-1, with 13 positions matching TRBD2. Germline assignment: CDR1 SEHNR and CDR2 FQNEAQ (reference sequence). The ends lost 5 bases at V and 4 bases at J; junction bases unmatched: 2. The CDR3 runs 15 residues. CDR3 DNA sequence: TGTGCCAGCAGCGGGACTAGCGGGGATTACAATGAGCAGTTCTTC. Its translation is CASSGTSGDYNEQFF. Full variable domain (remainder filled in from reference TRBV7-9 and TRBJ2-1): DTGVSQNPRHKITKRGQNVTFRCDPISEHNRLYWYRQTLGQGPEFLTYFQNEAQLEKSRLLSDRFSAERPKGSFSTLEIQRTEQGDSAMYLCASSGTSGDYNEQFFGPGTRLTVL.

The J gene is TRBJ2-5, the V gene TRBV20-1, with 11 bases aligning to TRBD2. The CDR3 is 14 residues long. The germline CDR1 and CDR2 sequences are DFQATT and SNEGSKA (reference sequence). V was clipped by 6 bases and J by 6 bases; unmatched bases: 9. The CDR3 nucleotides read TGCAGTGCCCCCTTTAGCGGGAGGGTAAAGACCCAGTACTTC. It encodes CSAPFSGRVKTQYF.

V and J are TRBV5-1 and TRBJ2-1, with D unclear. CDR3 size: 13 residues. In germline, CDR1 is SGHRS, CDR2 YFSETQ. Trimming took 4 bases from V and 6 from J, leaving 11 bases between them. CDR3 DNA: TGCGCCAGCAGCCGCCTAGTTGGCAATGAGCAGTTCTTC. This sequence encodes CASSRLVGNEQFF. Full variable domain (outside the CDR3, taken from reference TRBV5-1 and TRBJ2-1): KAGVTQTPRYLIKTRGQQVTLSCSPISGHRSVSWYQQTPGQGLQFLFEYFSETQRNKGNFPGRFSGRQFSNSRSEMNVSTLELGDSALYLCASSRLVGNEQFFGPGTRLTVL.

This chain links TRBV28 with TRBJ2-1, with 8 positions matching TRBD2. The germline gives CDR1 MDHEN, CDR2 SYDVKM. V lost 11 bases to trimming and J lost 0 bases; unmatched junction nucleotides: 6. CDR3 length: 14 residues. The CDR3 region has the DNA TGTGCCGCTTGGGCGGGAGGCTCCTACAATGAGCAGTTCTTC. Translated, it gives CAAWAGGSYNEQFF.

In its sample, this clonotype was seen once. The J gene is TRBJ2-1, the V gene TRBV10-3; 11 bases are a match to TRBD1. The CDR3 is 16 amino acids. Germline assignment: CDR1 ENHRY and CDR2 SYGVKD. V gave up 0 bases and J gave up 5 bases; unmatched junction bases: 3. The DNA for the CDR3 is TGTGCCATCAGTGAGTCGAGGACAGGGGGCGACAATGAGCAGTTCTTC. This translates into CAISESRTGGDNEQFF.

The gene calls are TRBV7-9 and TRBJ1-4; 9 bases are a match to TRBD1. The CDR3 runs 14 residues. The germline V gene encodes CDR1 SEHNR and CDR2 FQNEAQ (reference sequence). V dropped 4 bases and J dropped 14; count of bases not matched to a gene: 11. As DNA, the CDR3 is TGTGCCAGCAGCTCCGGGACAGGGTTGGGTTGGCTGTTTTTT. It translates to CASSSGTGLGWLFF.

This clonotype was seen only a few times. The chain combines TRBV4-1 with TRBJ1-4; D not resolved. CDR3 size: 16 residues. V was cut by 1 base and J by 7 bases, with 16 bases left in between. CDR1 and CDR2 from the germline V gene are MGHRA and YSYEKL. This chain's CDR3 is CASSQGWASLTEKLFF. CDR3 nucleotides: TGCGCCAGCAGCCAAGGATGGGCCAGCCTGACTGAAAAACTGTTTTTT.

The genes are TRBV6-2 or TRBV6-3 and TRBJ2-5, with D perhaps TRBD1 (6 bases). Per the germline V gene, CDR1 is MNHEY and CDR2 is SVGEGT. The CDR3 length is 14 residues. V lost 7 bases, J lost 6 bases, and 18 bases lay in between. The CDR3 spells CASKTTGSVKTQYF. The CDR3, as DNA: TGTGCCAGCAAAACTACAGGGAGTGTAAAGACCCAGTACTTC.

The V call is TRBV5-5, the J call TRBJ2-3; no firm D call. The V end lost 0 bases, the J end lost 7 bases, and 6 bases lay between the germline ends. Germline CDR1 and CDR2: SGHKS and YYEKEE (reference sequence). This CDR3 contains 12 residues. Here the CDR3 reads CASSLGLNTQYF. Written as DNA, the CDR3 is TGTGCCAGCAGCTTGGGGCTTAATACGCAGTATTTT.

V and J are TRBV6-1 and TRBJ1-5; D remains ambiguous. Germline-derived CDR1 and CDR2 are MNHNS and SASEGT. The CDR3 has 13 amino acids. V was shortened by 4 bases and J by 7 bases, with 11 bases between the two germline ends. CDR3 sequence: CASSGSRAQPQHF. For the CDR3, the DNA is TGTGCCAGCAGTGGTTCGAGGGCGCAGCCCCAGCATTTT.

The gene calls are TRBV5-1 and TRBJ2-3; 9 bases match TRBD2. J gave up 6 bases and V 5 bases, and 7 bases lay outside the gene matches. CDR1 SGHRS and CDR2 YFSETQ come from the germline V gene. The CDR3 is 14 residues long. The CDR3 nucleotides are TGCGCCAGCAGTCAATCTAGCGGGGCGGATACGCAGTATTTT. Amino acids: CASSQSSGADTQYF.

J is TRBJ2-5 and V is TRBV29-1; 11 bases fit TRBD2. With 7 bases clipped from V and 8 bases from J, the junction kept 18 bases outside the gene matches. CDR3 size: 16 residues. Germline assignment: CDR1 SQVTM and CDR2 ANQGSEA. The CDR3 nucleotides are TGCAGCGCACGACATAGCGGGAGGGCCTTAGGAGAAACCCAGTACTTC. Residues: CSARHSGRALGETQYF.

There are a few counts of this clonotype. The chain uses TRBV11-2 and TRBJ1-2, with D possibly being TRBD1 (6 bases). This CDR3 is 13 amino acids long. CDR1 and CDR2 from the germline V gene are SGHAT and FQNNGV. V dropped 2 bases and J dropped 8 bases, with 12 bases sitting between them. CDR3 sequence reads: CASSLPGGRGYTF. CDR3 coding DNA: TGTGCCAGCAGCTTACCGGGGGGCAGAGGCTACACCTTC.

The CDR3 nucleotides are TGTGCCAGCAGGACTTTGTCCTACGAGCAGTACTTC. As protein: CASRTLSYEQYF. The chain recombines TRBV28 with TRBJ2-1; D not resolved. The J call may be faulty, since TRBJ2-7 better matches the DNA end. Looked up from germline, CDR1 is MDHEN and CDR2 is SYDVKM. The CDR3 has 12 amino acids.

This clonotype was found once. This sequence joins TRBV6-5 and TRBJ2-7; D might be TRBD1 (6 bases). CDR3 size: 14 residues. The germline V gene has CDR1 MNHEY and CDR2 SVGAGI. Trimming took 6 bases from V and 2 from J, leaving 14 bases between them. CDR3 region: CASSEREGAYEQYF. The CDR3 nucleotides read TGTGCCAGCAGCGAAAGAGAGGGGGCCTACGAGCAGTACTTC.

The V and J genes are TRBV4-1 and TRBJ1-5; possibly TRBD1 for D (6 bases). Germline lookup yields CDR1 MGHRA and CDR2 YSYEKL. CDR3 length: 16 amino acids. The ends were cut back, 0 bases at V and 7 bases at J, with 16 bases in the middle. The CDR3 is CASSQDLGGSRQPQHF. The CDR3, as DNA: TGCGCCAGCAGCCAAGACTTGGGGGGCTCCAGGCAGCCCCAGCATTTT.

This clonotype was observed a few times. V is TRBV29-1 and J is TRBJ2-3; no definite D call. V lost 1 base to trimming and J lost 5 bases, with 7 bases between them. There are 12 residues in the CDR3. Germline V gives CDR1 SQVTM, CDR2 ANQGSEA. This CDR3 reads CSVEALKDTQYF. The CDR3 DNA reads TGCAGCGTTGAAGCCCTGAAAGATACGCAGTATTTT.